This TCR beta chain was profiled in a study of blood T cell repertoires in COVID-19. This CDR3 region has 14 residues. V gave up 0 bases and J gave up 10 bases; unmatched junction bases: 2. Germline CDR1 is KGHSH and CDR2 is LQKENI. Per the study methods: Amplification of reference gene primers was used by the study to estimate nucleated cell counts. The repertoire was sequenced with immunoSEQ multiplex PCR; TCRdb's copy has only in-frame clones and lacks some. D and trimming were read from the DNA, whereas the V and J calls and clone size are those reported in that table. The sample records around 340,000 clones, around 83% being singletons.

The chain is built from TRBV18 and TRBJ2-1; 11 nucleotides agree with TRBD2. The source of this sequence is a man aged 25 to 45 with active or convalescent COVID-19. Input material: peripheral blood. As DNA, the CDR3 is TGTGCCAGCTCACCACCGGCTAGCGGGAGGGAGCAGTTCTTC. Its protein is CASSPPASGREQFF.